The 9 T cell receptor beta chains below all came from one sample that was sequenced in a study of blood T cell repertoires in COVID-19. Method: immunoSEQ multiplex PCR; TCRdb's copy keeps in-frame clones and lacks some. The sample consists of under 250,000 clones, 85% of them appearing once. The sample consisted of PBMCs or T cells enriched from blood (not recorded which). The source is a woman aged 45-59 years with acute COVID-19.

Points on this clone: The junction does not match germline at one end; this may be a read error. The chain couples TRBV7-7 to TRBJ1-4, with D maybe TRBD1 (5 bases). CDR3 length: 13 amino acids. CDR1 and CDR2 from the germline V gene are SSHAT and FNYEAQ (reference sequence). CDR3: CASSRGIGEKLFF. The DNA of the CDR3 is TGTGCTAGCAGCCGGGGGATTGGGGAAAAACTGTTTTTT. Drawing the rest from reference TRBV7-7 and TRBJ1-4, the complete variable domain is GAGVSQSPRYKVTKRGQDVTLRCDPISSHATLYWYQQALGQGPEFLTYFNYEAQPDKSGLPSDRFSAERPEGSISTLTIQRTEQRDSAMYRCASSRGIGEKLFFGSGTQLSVL.

V usage is TRBV16 and J usage is TRBJ1-2; the D is unclear. CDR3 size: 13 residues. Per germline, CDR1 KGHSY and CDR2 FQNENV. The V and J ends lost 3 bases and 8 bases respectively, with 13 bases between them. The CDR3 reads CASSHRLVYGYTF. The CDR3 coding sequence is TGTGCCAGCAGCCATCGGTTGGTCTACGGCTACACCTTC.

The V and J genes are TRBV27 and TRBJ1-4, with D perhaps matching TRBD1 (6 bases). The CDR3 contains 14 residues. The germline V gene encodes CDR1 MNHEY and CDR2 SMNVEV (reference sequence). V lost 6 bases to trimming and J lost 8 bases, with 16 bases between them. CDR3 region: CASRPDIRGEKLFF. The CDR3 coding sequence is TGTGCCAGCAGACCGGACATCAGGGGAGAAAAACTGTTTTTT.

In this sample, this clone turned up a few times. CDR3 in amino acids: CASSSGLAGGWNTGELFF. DNA of the CDR3: TGTGCCAGCAGCTCGGGACTAGCGGGGGGCTGGAACACCGGGGAGCTGTTTTTT. The rearrangement joins TRBV7-2 to TRBJ2-2; the match to TRBD2 covers 15 bases. The V gene end was trimmed by 4 bases and the J gene end by 1 base; junction bases not matched to a gene: 4. There are 18 residues in the CDR3. CDR1 and CDR2 from the germline V gene are SGHTA and FQGNSA. The full variable domain, its missing parts supplied by reference TRBV7-2 and TRBJ2-2, is GAGVSQSPSNKVTEKGKDVELRCDPISGHTALYWYRQSLGQGLEFLIYFQGNSAPDKSGLPSDRFSAERTGGSVSTLTIQRTQQEDSAVYLCASSSGLAGGWNTGELFFGEGSRLTVL.

The chain carries TRBV7-9 and TRBJ1-3, with 7 nucleotides matching TRBD1. Germline-derived CDR1 and CDR2 are SEHNR and FQNEAQ (reference sequence). The J segment lost 4 bases and the V segment lost 5 bases, leaving 2 bases of the junction unmatched. The CDR3 is 13 residues long. Written as DNA, the CDR3 is TGTGCCAGCAGCCCAGGGGGGGGAAACACCATATATTTT. It yields the protein CASSPGGGNTIYF.

Comment on this clone: The sample carries other DNA sequences with the same CDR3. The chain links TRBV9 to TRBJ1-1; D not resolved. The V and J ends lost 0 bases and 1 base respectively, with 4 bases between them. Germline V CDR1 and CDR2: SGDLS, YYNGEE. The CDR3 is 13 residues long. The CDR3 loop reads CASSVATNTEAFF. CDR3 coding DNA: TGTGCCAGCAGCGTAGCTACGAACACTGAAGCTTTCTTT.

This clone has just one count. J is TRBJ1-5 and V is TRBV19; no clear D gene. V was clipped by 7 bases and J by 0 bases, with 10 bases between them. CDR1 is LNHDA and CDR2 is SQIVND in the germline V gene (reference sequence). This CDR3 region has 14 residues. The CDR3 loop is CASTDSNSNQPQHF. The CDR3 DNA reads TGTGCCAGTACGGACTCAAATAGCAATCAGCCCCAGCATTTT.

As to this clone: Different DNA sequences within this sample yield the same CDR3. The genes are TRBV5-4 and TRBJ1-2; 9 nucleotides align to TRBD1. Looked up from germline, CDR1 is SGHNT and CDR2 is YYREEE (reference sequence). V gave up 1 base and J gave up 3 bases; unmatched junction bases: 4. There are 15 residues in the CDR3. This chain's CDR3 is CASSLPGQGDYGYTF. Here the CDR3 DNA reads TGTGCCAGCAGCTTGCCGGGACAGGGTGACTATGGCTACACCTTC.

The chain combines TRBV3-1 (or the pseudogene TRBV3-2) with TRBJ1-3, with 7 bases matching TRBD1. With V trimmed by 6 bases and J by 4 bases, 3 bases remained unmatched. Germline V CDR1 and CDR2: LGHDT, YNNKEL (reference sequence). There are 13 residues in the CDR3. CDR3 sequence (DNA): TGTGCCAGCAGAGGGACAGTCGGAAACACCATATATTTT. Translation gives CASRGTVGNTIYF.